These 12 T cell receptor beta chains share one sample of origin, sequenced in a study of radiation and T cells in renal cell carcinoma. Indicated time point: blood 4 weeks post-SBRT, at nephrectomy. As to treatment: 15 Gy SBRT to primary tumor, nephrectomy 4 weeks later. The data were produced by immunoSEQ multiplex PCR, yet TCRdb's version contains in-frame clones alone and is incomplete. The profile covers over 90,000 clones, with about 79% appearing a single time and approximately 7.8% taken by the ten largest. The specimen comprised blood, sampled from a patient whose treatment included radiotherapy and nephrectomy. These receptors were obtained from a man in his 60s with renal cell carcinoma.

The chain employs TRBV7-2 and TRBJ2-3; 7 bases line up with TRBD2. Germline CDR1 SGHTA, CDR2 FQGNSA. The CDR3 contains 15 residues. V gave up 0 bases and J gave up 7 bases; unmatched junction bases: 7. DNA for the CDR3: TGTGCCAGCAGCTTAGCTAGCGGGCCACAAAATACGCAGTATTTT. Translation gives CASSLASGPQNTQYF.

The rearrangement joins TRBV7-6 to TRBJ1-2; D unclear. The CDR3 is 14 residues long. Germline V gene data show CDR1 as SGHVS and CDR2 as FNYEAQ. The V and J ends lost 1 base and 2 bases respectively, with 8 bases between them. This chain's CDR3 is CASSLEGRNYGYTF. For the CDR3, the DNA is TGTGCCAGCAGCTTAGAAGGCAGAAACTATGGCTACACCTTC.

V and J are TRBV18 and TRBJ1-4; 9 bases are a match to TRBD1. The CDR3 runs to 17 residues. CDR1 is KGHSH and CDR2 is LQKENI in the germline V gene. With V trimmed by 2 bases and J by 8 bases, 12 bases remained unmatched. Here the CDR3 reads CASSPYNETGGYEKLFF. The CDR3 bases are TGTGCCAGCTCACCATACAATGAGACAGGGGGATACGAAAAACTGTTTTTT. Full variable domain (outside the CDR3, taken from reference TRBV18 and TRBJ1-4): NAGVMQNPRHLVRRRGQEARLRCSPMKGHSHVYWYRQLPEEGLKFMVYLQKENIIDESGMPKERFSAEFPKEGPSILRIQQVVRGDSAAYFCASSPYNETGGYEKLFFGSGTQLSVL.

The sample holds one count of this clone. The genes are TRBV28 and TRBJ1-2; 7 bases are a match to TRBD1. The junction had 10 bases not matched to a gene; V was cut back by 1 base and J by 5 bases. Germline V gives CDR1 MDHEN, CDR2 SYDVKM. The CDR3 loop spans 16 amino acids. The CDR3 nucleotides read TGTGCCAGCAGTTTATTTGGCAGGGGGAGGATTTATGGCTACACCTTC. As protein: CASSLFGRGRIYGYTF.

The CDR3 is CASSFGRVGTGELFF. The CDR3 bases are TGTGCCAGCAGCTTTGGGAGGGTGGGCACCGGGGAGCTGTTTTTT. The V and J genes are TRBV5-6 and TRBJ2-2; 7 bases fit TRBD2. This CDR3 is 15 amino acids long. Germline V gene sequence: CDR1 SGHDT, CDR2 YYEEEE. The ends lost 2 bases at V and 4 bases at J; junction bases unmatched: 5.

The genes are TRBV9 and TRBJ2-3; D uncertain. This CDR3 contains 15 residues. From germline, CDR1 is SGDLS and CDR2 YYNGEE. With 3 bases removed from V and 2 bases from J, the gap between germline ends came to 13 bases. This chain's CDR3 is CASSAGVGATDTQYF. CDR3 sequence (DNA): TGTGCCAGCAGCGCCGGTGTCGGAGCCACAGATACGCAGTATTTT.

The rearrangement links TRBV6-5 to TRBJ1-2; 9 bases align to TRBD1. V was clipped by 2 bases and J by 7 bases; unmatched bases: 5. From germline, CDR1 is MNHEY and CDR2 SVGAGI. The CDR3 extends over 14 amino acids. Written as DNA, the CDR3 is TGTGCCAGCAGTTACGCGGGACAGGGTTTTGGCTACACCTTC. It encodes CASSYAGQGFGYTF.

J is TRBJ1-2 and V is TRBV5-1, with 9 nucleotides matching TRBD1. The germline CDR1 and CDR2 sequences are SGHRS and YFSETQ. This CDR3 comprises 15 residues. Losses at the gene ends were 2 bases for V and 4 bases for J; bases not matched to a gene: 6. CDR3: CASSLLQGAIYGYTF. CDR3 sequence (DNA): TGCGCCAGCAGCTTACTACAGGGGGCCATCTATGGCTACACCTTC.

This clone was seen a single time. CDR3 sequence: CASSFGTSGSQLYEQFF. DNA for the CDR3: TGTGCCAGTAGTTTCGGGACTAGCGGGAGCCAGTTGTACGAGCAGTTCTTC. The chain has TRBV19 and TRBJ2-1; 14 bases are a match to TRBD2. The J segment lost 10 bases and the V segment lost 5 bases, leaving 13 bases of the junction unmatched. The CDR3 runs to 17 residues. Germline CDR1 LNHDA, CDR2 SQIVND (reference sequence).

The rearrangement uses TRBV28 and TRBJ2-3; D not certain. The V gene's germline CDR1 is MDHEN and CDR2 SYDVKM. This CDR3 region has 17 residues. The V end lost 5 bases, the J end lost 1 base, and 19 bases lay between the germline ends. The CDR3 spells CASSTEDVGKGTDTQYF. CDR3 DNA sequence: TGTGCCAGCAGTACTGAGGACGTGGGGAAGGGCACAGATACGCAGTATTTT.

The rearrangement uses TRBV4-3 and TRBJ2-4, with 7 bases lining up with TRBD2. CDR3 length: 15 amino acids. Germline assignment: CDR1 LGHNA and CDR2 YSLEER. V was clipped by 4 bases and J by 6 bases; unmatched bases: 9. CDR3 in DNA: TGCGCCAGCAGCCGCGATTGGACGGGGGGAAACATTCAGTACTTC. Protein: CASSRDWTGGNIQYF.

This clone was detected only once. This rearrangement joins TRBV15 to TRBJ2-5; either TRBD1 or TRBD2 may fit D (6 bases each). This CDR3 region has 17 residues. Germline V gene sequence: CDR1 LNHNV, CDR2 YYDKDF (reference sequence). Trimming shortened V by 0 bases and J by 4 bases, and 18 bases separated the two germline ends. The CDR3 protein is CATSRDRGGRGGETQYF. In DNA, the CDR3 is TGTGCCACCAGCAGAGACCGGGGTGGCAGGGGAGGAGAGACCCAGTACTTC. The variable domain in full, completed from reference TRBV15 and TRBJ2-5, reads DAMVIQNPRYQVTQFGKPVTLSCSQTLNHNVMYWYQQKSSQAPKLLFHYYDKDFNNEADTPDNFQSRRPNTSFCFLDIRSPGLGDTAMYLCATSRDRGGRGGETQYFGPGTRLLVL.